The 23 T cell receptor beta chains presented below share a single source sample, sequenced in a study of blood T cell repertoires in COVID-19. Profiling relied on immunoSEQ multiplex PCR, and the TCRdb table lists in-frame clones only, not all of them. Among some 80,000 clones listed, about 90% were seen once. Sequencing input: peripheral blood. The receptor source for this set is a human donor in a cohort sampled during active COVID-19.

This chain uses TRBV19 with TRBJ1-5, with D unresolved. The ends were cut back, 7 bases at V and 0 bases at J, with 10 bases in the middle. CDR1 is LNHDA and CDR2 is SQIVND in the germline V gene (reference sequence). There are 14 residues in the CDR3. The DNA for the CDR3 is TGTGCCAGTACCCCTAATTATAGCAATCAGCCCCAGCATTTT. Residues: CASTPNYSNQPQHF.

This clone was detected many times. The rearrangement links TRBV3-1 (or the pseudogene TRBV3-2) to TRBJ1-5; the match to TRBD1 covers 7 bases. V shed 1 base, J shed 7 bases, and the junction held 7 bases outside the gene matches. The CDR3 runs to 15 residues. CDR1 and CDR2 from the germline V gene are LGHDT and YNNKEL (reference sequence). CDR3 DNA: TGTGCCAGCAGCCAAGGACAGGGAAGAGGCCAGCCCCAGCATTTT. It specifies CASSQGQGRGQPQHF.

This sequence joins TRBV5-4 and TRBJ1-1; D gene uncertain. CDR1 is SGHNT, CDR2 YYREEE, per germline (reference sequence). This CDR3 is 15 amino acids long. Trimming took 0 bases from V and 1 from J, leaving 10 bases between them. DNA for the CDR3: TGTGCCAGCAGCTTGGCGGGATCCTGGAACACTGAAGCTTTCTTT. Encoded protein: CASSLAGSWNTEAFF.

Only one count was recorded for this clone. The chain links TRBV7-3 to TRBJ2-2; a weak D match, TRBD1 (5 bases). The CDR3 consists of 16 residues. Germline CDR1 and CDR2: SGHTA and FQGTGA. Trimming took off 1 base at V and 2 bases at J, with 11 bases between the two ends. CDR3 loop: CASSLIGRVNTGELFF. The DNA of the CDR3 is TGTGCCAGCAGCTTAATAGGCAGGGTTAACACCGGGGAGCTGTTTTTT.

The CDR3 sequence is CASSLRDRAPEQYF. The CDR3 DNA is TGTGCCAGCAGTTTAAGGGACAGGGCCCCCGAGCAGTACTTC. This sequence joins TRBV28 and TRBJ2-7; 9 bases fit TRBD1. The CDR3 is 14 amino acids. V gave up 2 bases and J gave up 6 bases; unmatched junction bases: 5. Looked up from germline, CDR1 is MDHEN and CDR2 is SYDVKM.

This chain uses TRBV14 with TRBJ2-5; 8 bases align to TRBD1. Germline CDR1 is SGHDN and CDR2 is FVKESK. This CDR3 has 15 residues. The V and J ends lost 3 bases and 4 bases, in that order; junction bases with no gene match: 7. CDR3 in DNA: TGTGCCAGCAGCCATAGATGGACAGGGAGAGAGACCCAGTACTTC. This codes for CASSHRWTGRETQYF.

This clone appeared once. CDR3 DNA: TGTGCCAGCAGCCAAGTATCGTCATGGGACAGGGGCACTGAAGCTTTCTTT. It codes for CASSQVSSWDRGTEAFF. The J gene is TRBJ1-1, the V gene TRBV4-2; 10 bases agree with TRBD1. In germline, CDR1 is LGHNA, CDR2 YNFKEQ. The CDR3 is 17 residues long. V gave up 1 base and J gave up 4 bases; unmatched junction bases: 9.

The gene calls are TRBV6-5 and TRBJ2-1, with 7 bases lining up with TRBD2. With V trimmed by 6 bases and J by 0 bases, 5 bases remained unmatched. The CDR3 spans 15 residues. The germline CDR1 and CDR2 sequences are MNHEY and SVGAGI. Here the CDR3 DNA reads TGTGCCAGCAGCTACAGGACTAGCTCCTACAATGAGCAGTTCTTC. The encoded protein is CASSYRTSSYNEQFF.

The V and J genes are TRBV9 and TRBJ2-6; no firm D call. CDR3 length equals 14 residues. Per the germline V gene, CDR1 is SGDLS and CDR2 is YYNGEE. Trimming cost V 2 bases and J 0 bases, with 3 bases left between them. The CDR3 bases are TGTGCCAGCAGCGTCGGCTCTGGGGCCAACGTCCTGACTTTC. This sequence encodes CASSVGSGANVLTF.

This clone came up once. This chain uses TRBV28 with TRBJ2-1, with TRBD2 as a possible D gene (5 bases). The CDR3 has 12 amino acids. Deletions cut 5 bases from V and 7 bases from J, with 9 bases between. Germline lookup yields CDR1 MDHEN and CDR2 SYDVKM. As DNA, the CDR3 is TGTGCCAGCAGTCCACGGAGGAATGAGCAGTTCTTC. It translates to CASSPRRNEQFF.

The chain employs TRBV24-1 and TRBJ2-3; TRBD1 aligns across 8 bases. Germline V gives CDR1 KGHDR, CDR2 SFDVKD. The CDR3 has 13 amino acids. V was pared by 4 bases and J by 9 bases, with 5 bases of the junction left unmatched. This CDR3 reads CATSETGGITQYF. As DNA, the CDR3 is TGTGCCACCAGTGAAACAGGGGGGATAACGCAGTATTTT.

V usage is TRBV6-6 and J usage is TRBJ2-1; 13 bases match TRBD2. CDR3 length: 16 amino acids. In germline, CDR1 is MNHNY, CDR2 SVGAGI (reference sequence). Trimming at V came to 2 bases and at J to 7 bases, leaving 5 bases not matched to a gene. The CDR3 nucleotides read TGTGCCAGCAGTTACCGGACTAGCGGGGGAGGTAATGAGCAGTTCTTC. This translates into CASSYRTSGGGNEQFF.

The chain recombines TRBV7-2 with TRBJ2-5; D is undetermined. The CDR3 is made up of 14 amino acids. V shed 6 bases and J shed 2 bases, with 13 bases lying between them. Germline CDR1 reads SGHTA; CDR2 reads FQGNSA. The CDR3 protein is CASRLRPKQETQYF. The CDR3 DNA sequence: TGTGCCAGCAGACTAAGACCCAAGCAAGAGACCCAGTACTTC.

This chain joins TRBV4-1 and TRBJ2-7; D is unresolved. The germline CDR1 and CDR2 sequences are MGHRA and YSYEKL. Trimming stripped 0 bases from V and 7 bases from J, with 10 bases between. This CDR3 contains 13 residues. The CDR3, as DNA: TGCGCCAGCAGCCAAGACCGGGTCTGGGAGCAGTACTTC. Its protein is CASSQDRVWEQYF.

The chain combines TRBV30 with TRBJ1-2; a possible D gene is TRBD1 (5 bases). With 0 bases removed from V and 7 bases from J, the gap between germline ends came to 24 bases. The germline V gene has CDR1 GTSNPN and CDR2 SVGIG (reference sequence). The CDR3 has 17 amino acids. Here the CDR3 reads CAWSVRSGLAFPGGYTF. The CDR3 bases are TGTGCCTGGAGTGTACGTTCAGGGTTAGCCTTCCCCGGTGGCTACACCTTC.

The gene calls are TRBV3-1 (or the pseudogene TRBV3-2) and TRBJ2-6, with a weak D call TRBD1 (6 bases). CDR1 is LGHDT, CDR2 YNNKEL, per germline (reference sequence). This CDR3 spans 17 amino acids. The V end was cut by 2 bases, the J end by 0 bases, with 11 bases between. For the CDR3, the DNA is TGTGCCAGCAGCCAAACTACAGGGAGCTCTGGGGCCAACGTCCTGACTTTC. It yields the protein CASSQTTGSSGANVLTF.

The DNA for the CDR3 is TGTGCCAGCCGTCCGGGACTAGCGGGAGTTGAGCAGTTCTTC. This translates into CASRPGLAGVEQFF. The chain carries TRBV28 and TRBJ2-1, with 14 bases aligning to TRBD2. The CDR3 runs to 14 residues. V was pared by 8 bases and J by 9 bases, with 6 bases of the junction left unmatched. CDR1 is MDHEN and CDR2 is SYDVKM in the germline V gene.

This chain uses TRBV7-9 with TRBJ2-3; 7 bases are shared with TRBD2. The CDR3 runs to 17 residues. The germline gives CDR1 SEHNR, CDR2 FQNEAQ (reference sequence). The V gene end was trimmed by 4 bases and the J gene end by 5 bases; junction bases not matched to a gene: 15. The CDR3 sequence is CASSYDLGGRAGDTQYF. The DNA for the CDR3 is TGTGCCAGCAGCTACGATCTTGGCGGGAGAGCTGGAGATACGCAGTATTTT. Full variable domain (rest looked up from reference TRBV7-9 and TRBJ2-3): DTGVSQNPRHKITKRGQNVTFRCDPISEHNRLYWYRQTLGQGPEFLTYFQNEAQLEKSRLLSDRFSAERPKGSFSTLEIQRTEQGDSAMYLCASSYDLGGRAGDTQYFGPGTRLTVL.

This clone was seen a single time. This chain links TRBV5-5 with TRBJ2-1; 16 nucleotides align to TRBD2. The CDR3 has 18 amino acids. Germline V lookup: CDR1 SGHKS, CDR2 YYEKEE (reference sequence). The V and J ends lost 4 bases and 0 bases, in that order; junction bases with no gene match: 4. The CDR3 sequence is CASSTGTSGRGSYNEQFF. The CDR3 nucleotides read TGTGCCAGCAGCACCGGGACTAGCGGGAGGGGCTCCTACAATGAGCAGTTCTTC.

This clone occurred once. The chain recombines TRBV5-1 with TRBJ1-4; maybe TRBD1 (5 bases). This CDR3 has 17 amino acids. CDR1 is SGHRS and CDR2 is YFSETQ in the germline V gene. Trimming removed 0 bases at V and 2 bases at J, with 14 bases between. The DNA of the CDR3 is TGCGCCAGCAGCTTGGTCGGTGGGGGGTCGACTAATGAAAAACTGTTTTTT. It translates to CASSLVGGGSTNEKLFF.

The chain carries TRBV10-3 and TRBJ1-3; D gene unclear. Germline CDR1 is ENHRY and CDR2 is SYGVKD. V gave up 1 base and J gave up 0 bases, with 10 bases separating them. The CDR3 sequence is 16 residues long. In DNA, the CDR3 is TGTGCCATCAGTGAGTTTCCGGGATCCTCTGGAAACACCATATATTTT. It codes for CAISEFPGSSGNTIYF.

The sample holds a few counts of this clone. This chain links TRBV6-5 with TRBJ1-2; 8 nucleotides match TRBD1. The length of the CDR3 is 13 residues. CDR1 is MNHEY, CDR2 SVGAGI, per germline. V lost 5 bases, J lost 5 bases, and 4 bases stayed unmatched. The CDR3 loop is CASSPGGRYGYTF. CDR3 nucleotide sequence: TGTGCCAGCAGTCCAGGGGGCCGATATGGCTACACCTTC.

This chain links TRBV27 with TRBJ1-2; D gene ambiguous. Trimming took 0 bases from V and 4 from J, leaving 15 bases between them. CDR3 length: 16 residues. Germline-derived CDR1 and CDR2 are MNHEY and SMNVEV (reference sequence). The CDR3 is CASSLSGLNHLYGYTF. Written as DNA, the CDR3 is TGTGCCAGCAGTTTATCAGGACTGAATCACCTCTATGGCTACACCTTC.